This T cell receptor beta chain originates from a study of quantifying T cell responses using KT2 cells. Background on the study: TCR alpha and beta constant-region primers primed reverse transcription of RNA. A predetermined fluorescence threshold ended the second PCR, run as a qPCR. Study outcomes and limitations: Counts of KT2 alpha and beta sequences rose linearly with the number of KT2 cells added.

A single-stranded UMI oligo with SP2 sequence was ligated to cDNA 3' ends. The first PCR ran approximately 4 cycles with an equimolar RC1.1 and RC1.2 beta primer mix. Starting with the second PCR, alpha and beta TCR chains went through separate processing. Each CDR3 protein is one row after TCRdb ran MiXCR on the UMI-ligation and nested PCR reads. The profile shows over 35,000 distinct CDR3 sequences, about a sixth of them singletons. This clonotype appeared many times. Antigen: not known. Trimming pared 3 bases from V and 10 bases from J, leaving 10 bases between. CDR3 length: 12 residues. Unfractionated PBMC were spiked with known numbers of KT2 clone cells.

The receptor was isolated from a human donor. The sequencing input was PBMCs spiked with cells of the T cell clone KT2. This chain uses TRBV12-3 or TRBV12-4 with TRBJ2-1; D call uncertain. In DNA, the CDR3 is TGTGCCAGCAGTTTCCGCCGCCAGGAGCAGTTCTTC. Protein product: CASSFRRQEQFF.